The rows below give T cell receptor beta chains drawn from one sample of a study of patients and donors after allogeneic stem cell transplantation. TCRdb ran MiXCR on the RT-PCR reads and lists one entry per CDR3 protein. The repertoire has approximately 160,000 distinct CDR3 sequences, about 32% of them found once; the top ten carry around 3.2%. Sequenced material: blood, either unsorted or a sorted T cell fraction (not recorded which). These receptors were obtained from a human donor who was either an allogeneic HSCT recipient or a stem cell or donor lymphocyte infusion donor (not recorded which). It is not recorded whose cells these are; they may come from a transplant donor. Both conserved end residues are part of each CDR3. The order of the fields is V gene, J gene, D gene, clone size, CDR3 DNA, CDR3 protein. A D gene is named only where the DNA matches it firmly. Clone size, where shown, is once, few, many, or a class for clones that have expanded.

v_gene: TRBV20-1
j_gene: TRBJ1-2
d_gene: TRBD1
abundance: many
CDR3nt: TGCAGTGCTCTAGAGCCCGGGACAGGGGACGGTGGCTACACCTTC
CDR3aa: CSALEPGTGDGGYTF

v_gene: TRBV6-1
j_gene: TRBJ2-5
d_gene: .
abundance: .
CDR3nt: TGTGCCAGCAGTGAAGCAGCCGGGGAGACCCAGTACTTC
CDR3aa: CASSEAAGETQYF

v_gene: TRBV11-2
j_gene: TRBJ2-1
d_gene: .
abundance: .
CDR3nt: TGTGCCAGCAGCTTAACAGGCGGGATCGATGAGCAGTTCTTC
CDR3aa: CASSLTGGIDEQFF

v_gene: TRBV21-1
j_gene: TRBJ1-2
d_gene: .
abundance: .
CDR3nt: TGTGCCAGCAGCAAGGGACAGAGCAGGGATTATGGCTACACCTTC
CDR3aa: CASSKGQSRDYGYTF

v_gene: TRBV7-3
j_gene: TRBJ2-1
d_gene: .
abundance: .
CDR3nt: TGTGCCAGCAGCCATCTGGGGTGGGACGCTGGAAACGAGCAGTTCTTC
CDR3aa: CASSHLGWDAGNEQFF

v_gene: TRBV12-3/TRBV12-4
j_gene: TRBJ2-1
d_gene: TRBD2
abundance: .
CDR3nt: TGTGCCAGCAGTTTAACTAGCGGGAGAGTGAATGAGCAGTTCTTC
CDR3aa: CASSLTSGRVNEQFF

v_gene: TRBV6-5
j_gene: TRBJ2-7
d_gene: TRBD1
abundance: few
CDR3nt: TGTGCCAGCAGTTACACGGGGGGACAGGGTGGGTACGAGCAGTACTTC
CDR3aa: CASSYTGGQGGYEQYF

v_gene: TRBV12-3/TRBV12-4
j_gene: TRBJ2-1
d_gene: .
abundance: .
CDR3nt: TGTGCCAGCAGTATTAGCCCCTTCACTGACGATGAGCAGTTCTTC
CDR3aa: CASSISPFTDDEQFF

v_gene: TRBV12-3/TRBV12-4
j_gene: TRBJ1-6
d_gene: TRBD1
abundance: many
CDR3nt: TGTGCCAGCAGTTTGGGGGAGGACAGGCTTAATTCACCCCTCCACTTT
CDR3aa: CASSLGEDRLNSPLHF

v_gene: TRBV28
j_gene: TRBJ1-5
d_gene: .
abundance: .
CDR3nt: TGTGCCAGCAGTTGGACAGTCAATCAGCCCCAGCATTTT
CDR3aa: CASSWTVNQPQHF

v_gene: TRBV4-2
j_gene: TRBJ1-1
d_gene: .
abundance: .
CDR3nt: TGTGCCAGCAGCCAAGAGGTGGATCGTGAGGCTTTCTTT
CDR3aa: CASSQEVDREAFF

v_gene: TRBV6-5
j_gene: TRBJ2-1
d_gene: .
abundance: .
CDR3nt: TGTGCCAGCAGTTACTCGGGAGTAGGATACAATGAGCAGTTCTTC
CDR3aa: CASSYSGVGYNEQFF

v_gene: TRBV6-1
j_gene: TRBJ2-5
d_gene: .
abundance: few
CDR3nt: TGTGCCAGCAGTGACATATTGAGTCCGGAGACCCAGTACTTC
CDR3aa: CASSDILSPETQYF

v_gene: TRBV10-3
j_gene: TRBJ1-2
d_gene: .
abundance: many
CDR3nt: TGTGCCGCTACAGGGACGGACTATGGCTACACCTTC
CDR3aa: CAATGTDYGYTF

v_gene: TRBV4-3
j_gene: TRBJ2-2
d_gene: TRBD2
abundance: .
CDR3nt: TGCGCCAGCAGTCAAGCGGGAGGGCAAACCGGGGAGCTGTTTTTT
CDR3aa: CASSQAGGQTGELFF

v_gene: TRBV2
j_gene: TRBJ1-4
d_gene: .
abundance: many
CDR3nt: TGTGCCAGCAGTGTGCAGGGGCGGGAAAAACTGTTTTTT
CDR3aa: CASSVQGREKLFF

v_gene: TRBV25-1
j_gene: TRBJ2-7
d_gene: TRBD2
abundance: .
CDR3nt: TGTGCCAGCAGTGAACCCAAGGGTAGCGGGTTCTCCTACGAGCAGTACTTC
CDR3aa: CASSEPKGSGFSYEQYF

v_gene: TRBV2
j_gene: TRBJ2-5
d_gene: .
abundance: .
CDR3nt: TGTGCCAGCAATTGGCAAGAGACCCAGTACTTC
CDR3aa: CASNWQETQYF

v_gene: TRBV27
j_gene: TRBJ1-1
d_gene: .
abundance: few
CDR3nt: TGTGCCAGCAGTTTATCGCGGACGGACCCAAACACTGAAGCTTTCTTT
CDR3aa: CASSLSRTDPNTEAFF

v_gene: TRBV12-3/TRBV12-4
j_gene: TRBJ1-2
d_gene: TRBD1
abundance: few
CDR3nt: TGTGCCAGCAGTCCCGGGACAGGGTTAGACCCTAACTATGGCTACACCTTC
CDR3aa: CASSPGTGLDPNYGYTF

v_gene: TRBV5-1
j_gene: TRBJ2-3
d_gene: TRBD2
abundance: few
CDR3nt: TGCGCCAGCAGCCAGAGCGGGGAGACTACAGATACGCAGTATTTT
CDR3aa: CASSQSGETTDTQYF

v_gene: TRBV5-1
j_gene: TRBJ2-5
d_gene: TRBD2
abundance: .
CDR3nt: TGCGCCAGCAGCTTGGAACTAGCGGGCGGAGAGACCCAGTACTTC
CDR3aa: CASSLELAGGETQYF

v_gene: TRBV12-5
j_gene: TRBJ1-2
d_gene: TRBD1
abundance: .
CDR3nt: TGTGCTAGTGGTTTGTCTTCCGGACAGGGTGGCTACACCTTC
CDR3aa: CASGLSSGQGGYTF

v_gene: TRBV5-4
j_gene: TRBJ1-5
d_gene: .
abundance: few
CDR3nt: TGTGCCAGCAGTTCGGACGGGGAATATCAGCCCCAGCATTTT
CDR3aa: CASSSDGEYQPQHF

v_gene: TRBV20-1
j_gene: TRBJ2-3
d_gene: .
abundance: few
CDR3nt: TGCAGTGCTAGAGTACAGACTAGCACAGATACGCAGTATTTT
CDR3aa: CSARVQTSTDTQYF

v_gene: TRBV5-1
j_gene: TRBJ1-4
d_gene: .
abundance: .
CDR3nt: TGCGCCAGCAGCTTGAGTCCAGGGGAGTATGAAAAACTGTTTTTT
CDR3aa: CASSLSPGEYEKLFF